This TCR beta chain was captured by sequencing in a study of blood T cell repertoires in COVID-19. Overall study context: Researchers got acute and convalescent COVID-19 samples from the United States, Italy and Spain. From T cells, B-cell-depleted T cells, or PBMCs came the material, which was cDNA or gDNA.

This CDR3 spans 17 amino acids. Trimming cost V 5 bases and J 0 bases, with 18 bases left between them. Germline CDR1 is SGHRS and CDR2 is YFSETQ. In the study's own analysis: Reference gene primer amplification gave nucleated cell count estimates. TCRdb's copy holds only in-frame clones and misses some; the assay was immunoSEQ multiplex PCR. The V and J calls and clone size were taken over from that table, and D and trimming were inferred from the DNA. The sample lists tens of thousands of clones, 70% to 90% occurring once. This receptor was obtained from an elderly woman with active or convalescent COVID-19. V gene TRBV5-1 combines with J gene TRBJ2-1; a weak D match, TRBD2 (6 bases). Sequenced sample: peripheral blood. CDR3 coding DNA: TGCGCCAGCAGTCGTCTTGGGGCGGGGAGCTCCTACAATGAGCAGTTCTTC. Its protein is CASSRLGAGSSYNEQFF.